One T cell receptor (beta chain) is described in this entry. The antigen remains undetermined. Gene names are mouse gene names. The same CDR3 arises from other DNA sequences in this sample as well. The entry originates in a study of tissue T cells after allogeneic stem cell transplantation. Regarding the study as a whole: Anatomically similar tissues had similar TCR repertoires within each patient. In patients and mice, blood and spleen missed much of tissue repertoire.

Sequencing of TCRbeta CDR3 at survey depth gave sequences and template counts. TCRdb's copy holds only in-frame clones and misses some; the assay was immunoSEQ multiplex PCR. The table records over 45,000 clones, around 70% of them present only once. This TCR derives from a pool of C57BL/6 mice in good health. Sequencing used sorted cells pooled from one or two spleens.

CDR3 DNA, as far as it was read: TGCACCTGCAGTGCAGTTTATGAACAGTAC. Protein product: CTCSAVYEQY. The entire CDR3 protein reads CTCSAVYEQYF. The chain joins TRBV1 to TRBJ2-7; D is uncertain. The read ends 1 residue early relative to the CDR3; the germline J gene fills the gap. V was pared by 1 base and J by 4 bases, with 2 bases between. Germline assignment: CDR1 NSQYPW and CDR2 LRSPGD (reference sequence). The CDR3 loop spans 11 amino acids.